The 14 T cell receptor beta chains given below trace back to one sample, sequenced in a study of shared clonotypes between healthy human individuals. Generated by immunoSEQ multiplex PCR, the TCRdb table keeps only in-frame clones and is missing some. The sample yields under 1 million clones, around 96% seen once. CD45RO-negative CD8 cells positively selected for CCR7 made up the naive population, which excluded terminally differentiated effector memory CD45RA+ cells. The sequenced material came from naive CD8+ T cells sorted from blood. These receptors came from a man aged 30 to 39 in good health.

The V and J genes are TRBV5-4 and TRBJ2-3, with D perhaps matching TRBD1 (6 bases). V was trimmed by 5 bases and J by 6 bases, leaving 22 bases between them. Germline values: CDR1 SGHNT, CDR2 YYREEE (reference sequence). The CDR3 has 16 residues. CDR3 in amino acids: CASSRQDLSPNDTQYF. The CDR3, as DNA: TGTGCCAGCAGTCGACAGGACCTCTCGCCGAATGATACGCAGTATTTT.

This chain uses TRBV7-9 with TRBJ2-2; a possible D gene is TRBD1 (6 bases). Germline CDR1 reads SEHNR; CDR2 reads FQNEAQ (reference sequence). The V and J ends lost 6 bases and 1 base respectively, with 9 bases between them. The CDR3 has 14 amino acids. CDR3 bases: TGTGCCAGCAGGCGGACAGAGAACACCGGGGAGCTGTTTTTT. It yields the protein CASRRTENTGELFF. Supplemented by reference TRBV7-9 and TRBJ2-2, the full variable domain reads DTGVSQNPRHKITKRGQNVTFRCDPISEHNRLYWYRQTLGQGPEFLTYFQNEAQLEKSRLLSDRFSAERPKGSFSTLEIQRTEQGDSAMYLCASRRTENTGELFFGEGSRLTVL.

The genes are TRBV7-9 and TRBJ2-5; no definite D call. CDR3 length: 14 residues. V was trimmed by 4 bases and J by 5 bases, leaving 14 bases between them. Germline loops: CDR1 SEHNR, CDR2 FQNEAQ (reference sequence). CDR3 coding DNA: TGTGCCAGCAGCTCAATGCTGAGGTGGGAGACCCAGTACTTC. This translates into CASSSMLRWETQYF.

The rearrangement uses TRBV29-1 and TRBJ1-5; 9 nucleotides match TRBD1. Germline trimming cut 7 bases from V and 0 bases from J; bases unmatched to any gene: 7. Per germline, CDR1 SQVTM and CDR2 ANQGSEA. This CDR3 contains 15 residues. The CDR3 protein is CSGGQGWYSNQPQHF. CDR3 DNA: TGCAGCGGAGGACAGGGGTGGTATAGCAATCAGCCCCAGCATTTT. Variable domain in full (rest from reference TRBV29-1 and TRBJ1-5): SAVISQKPSRDICQRGTSLTIQCQVDSQVTMMFWYRQQPGQSLTLIATANQGSEATYESGFVIDKFPISRPNLTFSTLTVSNMSPEDSSIYLCSGGQGWYSNQPQHFGDGTRLSIL.

This rearrangement joins TRBV7-9 to TRBJ2-3; maybe TRBD2 (6 bases). This CDR3 region has 14 residues. The germline V gene has CDR1 SEHNR and CDR2 FQNEAQ (reference sequence). Between the trimmed V and J ends, which lost 7 bases and 0 bases, there was a span of 11 bases. The CDR3 protein is CASIPAGSTDTQYF. The CDR3, as DNA: TGTGCCAGCATCCCCGCGGGGAGCACAGATACGCAGTATTTT.

The chain is built from TRBV7-3 and TRBJ2-1, with 8 bases lining up with TRBD2. The CDR3 is 15 amino acids. CDR1 SGHTA and CDR2 FQGTGA come from the germline V gene. J was trimmed by 6 bases and V by 0 bases; bases with no gene match: 4. For the CDR3, the DNA is TGTGCCAGCAGCTTAACCCAGCGGGAGTTCAATGAGCAGTTCTTC. Encoded protein: CASSLTQREFNEQFF. Combining the CDR3 with reference TRBV7-3 and TRBJ2-1 gives the whole variable domain GAGVSQTPSNKVTEKGKYVELRCDPISGHTALYWYRQSLGQGPEFLIYFQGTGAADDSGLPNDRFFAVRPEGSVSTLKIQRTERGDSAVYLCASSLTQREFNEQFFGPGTRLTVL.

This chain uses TRBV27 with TRBJ2-7, with 14 bases matching TRBD2. V was pared by 7 bases and J by 3 bases, with 5 bases of the junction left unmatched. Per germline, CDR1 MNHEY and CDR2 SMNVEV (reference sequence). The CDR3 consists of 15 residues. CDR3: CASKTGLAGVYEQYF. In DNA form, the CDR3 reads TGTGCCAGCAAGACGGGACTAGCGGGAGTCTACGAGCAGTACTTC.

The chain carries TRBV2 and TRBJ2-3; TRBD1 aligns across 7 bases. The CDR3 has 16 amino acids. J was trimmed by 5 bases and V by 0 bases; bases with no gene match: 8. Germline V gene sequence: CDR1 SNHLY, CDR2 FYNNEI. The DNA for the CDR3 is TGTGCCAGCAGTGAAGCGACAGGGCCGTGGGGAGATACGCAGTATTTT. Translating gives CASSEATGPWGDTQYF. The complete variable domain, with remaining parts taken from reference TRBV2 and TRBJ2-3, reads EPEVTQTPSHQVTQMGQEVILRCVPISNHLYFYWYRQILGQKVEFLVSFYNNEISEKSEIFDDQFSVERPDGSNFTLKIRSTKLEDSAMYFCASSEATGPWGDTQYFGPGTRLTVL.

This clone was recorded once. The chain has TRBV11-2 and TRBJ1-4; D remains ambiguous. The CDR3 runs 18 residues. Germline V lookup: CDR1 SGHAT, CDR2 FQNNGV. V was pared by 3 bases and J by 0 bases, with 17 bases between. The CDR3 DNA follows: TGTGCCAGCAGCTTCACTTCGACTCAGGATGCAACTAATGAAAAACTGTTTTTT. This codes for CASSFTSTQDATNEKLFF. Combining the CDR3 with reference TRBV11-2 and TRBJ1-4 gives the whole variable domain EAGVAQSPRYKIIEKRQSVAFWCNPISGHATLYWYQQILGQGPKLLIQFQNNGVVDDSQLPKDRFSAERLKGVDSTLKIQPAKLEDSAVYLCASSFTSTQDATNEKLFFGSGTQLSVL.

The CDR3 sequence is CASSLSQGTRGYTF. The CDR3 coding sequence is TGTGCCAGCAGTCTGTCTCAGGGTACGAGAGGCTACACCTTC. V and J are TRBV27 and TRBJ1-2, with a weak D call TRBD1 (5 bases). The ends were cut back, 5 bases at V and 8 bases at J, with 18 bases in the middle. The germline V gene has CDR1 MNHEY and CDR2 SMNVEV (reference sequence). This CDR3 region has 14 residues.

This rearrangement joins TRBV5-6 to TRBJ1-1, with D unclear. Germline-derived CDR1 and CDR2 are SGHDT and YYEEEE. Trimming cost V 5 bases and J 3 bases, with 8 bases left between them. The CDR3 is made up of 12 amino acids. The DNA for the CDR3 is TGTGCCAGCAGTTCCGACCACACTGAAGCTTTCTTT. It encodes CASSSDHTEAFF.

CDR3 sequence reads: CASTPGVSGNTIYF. In DNA form, the CDR3 reads TGTGCCAGCACTCCGGGGGTCTCTGGAAACACCATATATTTT. The J gene is TRBJ1-3, the V gene TRBV7-2; D might be TRBD1 (5 bases). This CDR3 contains 14 residues. Trimming took off 7 bases at V and 0 bases at J, with 10 bases between the two ends. CDR1 is SGHTA and CDR2 is FQGNSA in the germline V gene.

DNA for the CDR3: TGCGCCAGCAGCCAAACCTTCATACGAAAGGACGCTAACTATGGCTACACCTTC. Translating gives CASSQTFIRKDANYGYTF. The V call is TRBV4-1, the J call TRBJ1-2; D is unclear. The CDR3 runs 18 residues. CDR1 is MGHRA, CDR2 YSYEKL, per germline. V lost 2 bases to trimming and J lost 0 bases, with 19 bases between them.

This chain joins TRBV29-1 and TRBJ2-3; 9 bases align to TRBD2. Germline CDR1 SQVTM, CDR2 ANQGSEA. Unmatched junction bases numbered 8, after V lost 6 bases and J lost 4 bases. CDR3 length equals 14 residues. The CDR3 DNA reads as TGCAGCGTGACTAGCGGAGAAACCCCAGATACGCAGTATTTT. Its protein product is CSVTSGETPDTQYF.